This is a list of T cell receptor beta chains from one sample in a study of vaccination effects on CD4 cells after COVID-19. No antigens are known for them. Sequencing was performed with immunoSEQ multiplex PCR; in TCRdb, only in-frame clones are kept and a portion is missing. Of roughly 50,000 clones listed, around 75% were seen once; the top ten hold more than 2%. The specimen was CD4+ T cells from PBMCs cultured with HCoV-229E spike peptides, collected before COVID-19 vaccination. Receptors originate from a human donor who received a COVID-19 vaccine. Both conserved end residues are part of each CDR3. The D gene is left open where the match is weak. The size field is filled for only some rows; it gives once, few, many or a size class.

CDR3aa: CATAPRSYNEQFF; CDR3nt: TGCGCCACGGCACCCCGTTCCTACAATGAGCAGTTCTTC; len: 13; j_gene: TRBJ2-1; v_gene: TRBV5-1; d_gene: NA; abundance: NA
CDR3aa: CASRLMGGNQPQHF; CDR3nt: TGTGCCAGCAGACTGATGGGGGGAAATCAGCCCCAGCATTTT; len: 14; j_gene: TRBJ1-5; v_gene: TRBV13; d_gene: NA; abundance: NA
CDR3aa: CASSFKSTQYF; CDR3nt: TGTGCCAGCAGTTTTAAGTCGACCCAGTACTTC; len: 11; j_gene: TRBJ2-5; v_gene: TRBV28; d_gene: NA; abundance: NA
CDR3aa: CASSYRQGTSKGDTQYF; CDR3nt: TGTGCCAGCAGTTATAGACAGGGAACATCGAAGGGAGATACGCAGTATTTT; len: 17; j_gene: TRBJ2-3; v_gene: TRBV28; d_gene: TRBD1; abundance: NA
CDR3aa: CAWSAGGRTGELFF; CDR3nt: TGTGCCTGGAGTGCAGGGGGCAGGACCGGGGAGCTGTTTTTT; len: 14; j_gene: TRBJ2-2; v_gene: TRBV30; d_gene: TRBD1; abundance: NA
CDR3aa: CASSWGQGSIVRTEAFF; CDR3nt: TGTGCCAGCAGCTGGGGGCAGGGCTCGATTGTGAGGACTGAAGCTTTCTTT; len: 17; j_gene: TRBJ1-1; v_gene: TRBV11-2; d_gene: NA; abundance: NA
CDR3aa: CASSQSLRQRNSPLHF; CDR3nt: TGCGCCAGCAGTCAATCATTGAGACAGCGCAATTCACCCCTCCACTTT; len: 16; j_gene: TRBJ1-6; v_gene: TRBV23-1; d_gene: NA; abundance: NA
CDR3aa: CASKSGYADEQFF; CDR3nt: TGTGCCAGCAAGAGTGGCTACGCGGATGAGCAGTTCTTC; len: 13; j_gene: TRBJ2-1; v_gene: TRBV6-5; d_gene: NA; abundance: NA
CDR3aa: CASSIQQNQPQHF; CDR3nt: TGTGCCAGTAGTATTCAACAAAATCAGCCCCAGCATTTT; len: 13; j_gene: TRBJ1-5; v_gene: TRBV19; d_gene: NA; abundance: NA
CDR3aa: CASSINSQNEKLFF; CDR3nt: TGTGCCAGTAGTATCAATTCACAAAATGAAAAACTGTTTTTT; len: 14; j_gene: TRBJ1-4; v_gene: TRBV19; d_gene: NA; abundance: NA
CDR3aa: CASSDRAANYGYTF; CDR3nt: TGTGCCAGCAGTGACAGGGCAGCTAACTATGGCTACACCTTC; len: 14; j_gene: TRBJ1-2; v_gene: TRBV6-2/TRBV6-3; d_gene: TRBD1; abundance: NA
CDR3aa: CASGGQGSETQYF; CDR3nt: TGTGCCAGCGGCGGACAGGGGTCGGAGACCCAGTACTTC; len: 13; j_gene: TRBJ2-5; v_gene: TRBV6-5; d_gene: TRBD1; abundance: NA
CDR3aa: CASSQDSSVGTGGYETQYF; CDR3nt: TGTGCCAGCAGCCAAGATTCAAGTGTAGGGACAGGGGGCTACGAGACCCAGTACTTC; len: 19; j_gene: TRBJ2-5; v_gene: TRBV3-1/TRBV3-2; d_gene: TRBD1; abundance: NA
CDR3aa: CASSPDRVDNQPQHF; CDR3nt: TGTGCCAGCAGCCCAGACAGGGTGGACAATCAGCCCCAGCATTTT; len: 15; j_gene: TRBJ1-5; v_gene: TRBV3-1/TRBV3-2; d_gene: TRBD1; abundance: few
CDR3aa: CASSSTAANEKLFF; CDR3nt: TGCGCCAGCAGCTCGACCGCGGCTAATGAAAAACTGTTTTTT; len: 14; j_gene: TRBJ1-4; v_gene: TRBV5-1; d_gene: NA; abundance: once
CDR3aa: CASSLVGQETQYF; CDR3nt: TGTGCCAGCAGCTTGGTAGGACAAGAGACCCAGTACTTC; len: 13; j_gene: TRBJ2-5; v_gene: TRBV5-6; d_gene: NA; abundance: once
CDR3aa: CASSQPRGQPSDTQYF; CDR3nt: TGTGCCAGCAGCCAACCGCGGGGACAGCCGTCAGATACGCAGTATTTT; len: 16; j_gene: TRBJ2-3; v_gene: TRBV4-2; d_gene: NA; abundance: NA
CDR3aa: CASSEATGSGEKLFF; CDR3nt: TGTGCCAGCAGTGAGGCGACAGGGAGCGGGGAAAAACTGTTTTTT; len: 15; j_gene: TRBJ1-4; v_gene: TRBV25-1; d_gene: TRBD1; abundance: NA
CDR3aa: CASSTDRTGNTIYF; CDR3nt: TGTGCCAGCTCGACAGACAGGACTGGAAACACCATATATTTT; len: 14; j_gene: TRBJ1-3; v_gene: TRBV18; d_gene: NA; abundance: few
CDR3aa: CASSLSGGARTGELFF; CDR3nt: TGTGCCAGCAGCTTGAGCGGGGGGGCGAGAACCGGGGAGCTGTTTTTT; len: 16; j_gene: TRBJ2-2; v_gene: TRBV5-4; d_gene: TRBD2; abundance: few
CDR3aa: CASSLMDRGPDTQYF; CDR3nt: TGTGCCAGCAGCTTGATGGACAGGGGGCCGGATACGCAGTATTTT; len: 15; j_gene: TRBJ2-3; v_gene: TRBV5-6; d_gene: TRBD1; abundance: NA
CDR3aa: CASSQQGAEETQYF; CDR3nt: TGTGCCAGCTCTCAACAGGGGGCGGAAGAGACCCAGTACTTC; len: 14; j_gene: TRBJ2-5; v_gene: TRBV18; d_gene: TRBD1; abundance: NA
CDR3aa: CASSQRGTSGGGELFF; CDR3nt: TGCGCCAGCAGCCAAAGGGGGACTAGCGGGGGTGGGGAGCTGTTTTTT; len: 16; j_gene: TRBJ2-2; v_gene: TRBV4-1; d_gene: TRBD2; abundance: NA
CDR3aa: CASSLSSIGSGNEQFF; CDR3nt: TGTGCCAGCAGCTTAAGTTCAATCGGCTCCGGCAATGAGCAGTTCTTC; len: 16; j_gene: TRBJ2-1; v_gene: TRBV7-3; d_gene: NA; abundance: NA
CDR3aa: CASKPDSATGELFF; CDR3nt: TGTGCCAGCAAACCGGACAGTGCCACCGGGGAGCTGTTTTTT; len: 14; j_gene: TRBJ2-2; v_gene: TRBV6-5; d_gene: NA; abundance: few
CDR3aa: CASSTVGIRVQPQHF; CDR3nt: TGTGCCAGCAGTACCGTGGGGATAAGGGTACAGCCCCAGCATTTT; len: 15; j_gene: TRBJ1-5; v_gene: TRBV6-2/TRBV6-3; d_gene: NA; abundance: NA
CDR3aa: CASSEALEGAQYF; CDR3nt: TGTGCCAGCAGTGAAGCCCTAGAAGGGGCCCAGTACTTC; len: 13; j_gene: TRBJ2-5; v_gene: TRBV2; d_gene: NA; abundance: once
CDR3aa: CATSRDHGSGGRADTQYF; CDR3nt: TGTGCCACCAGCAGAGATCATGGGAGCGGGGGACGGGCAGATACGCAGTATTTT; len: 18; j_gene: TRBJ2-3; v_gene: TRBV15; d_gene: TRBD2; abundance: NA
CDR3aa: CASSPPGEHTEAFF; CDR3nt: TGTGCCAGCTCACCTCCCGGGGAGCACACTGAAGCTTTCTTT; len: 14; j_gene: TRBJ1-1; v_gene: TRBV18; d_gene: NA; abundance: once
CDR3aa: CASRGFRRDTQYF; CDR3nt: TGTGCCAGCCGAGGTTTTAGGAGGGATACGCAGTATTTT; len: 13; j_gene: TRBJ2-3; v_gene: TRBV28; d_gene: NA; abundance: few
CDR3aa: CASSERPGTPNPYGYTF; CDR3nt: TGTGCCAGCAGTGAGCGCCCCGGGACACCTAACCCCTATGGCTACACCTTC; len: 17; j_gene: TRBJ1-2; v_gene: TRBV6-1; d_gene: NA; abundance: NA
CDR3aa: CASSTTGFQDSGNTIYF; CDR3nt: TGTGCCAGCAGTACAACAGGGTTTCAGGACTCTGGAAACACCATATATTTT; len: 17; j_gene: TRBJ1-3; v_gene: TRBV28; d_gene: NA; abundance: NA
CDR3aa: CATSDSGTGGRNEQFF; CDR3nt: TGTGCCACCAGTGATTCCGGGACAGGGGGCCGGAATGAGCAGTTCTTC; len: 16; j_gene: TRBJ2-1; v_gene: TRBV24-1; d_gene: TRBD1; abundance: NA
CDR3aa: CASSLGAGANVLTF; CDR3nt: TGTGCCAGCAGCTTAGGGGCCGGGGCCAACGTCCTGACTTTC; len: 14; j_gene: TRBJ2-6; v_gene: TRBV7-2; d_gene: NA; abundance: NA
CDR3aa: CASSPPRTANTEAFF; CDR3nt: TGTGCCAGCTCACCGCCAAGGACAGCGAACACTGAAGCTTTCTTT; len: 15; j_gene: TRBJ1-1; v_gene: TRBV18; d_gene: NA; abundance: once
CDR3aa: CASSVGFGTSGGAATDTQYF; CDR3nt: TGTGCCAGCAGCGTAGGGTTCGGGACTAGCGGGGGGGCCGCGACAGATACGCAGTATTTT; len: 20; j_gene: TRBJ2-3; v_gene: TRBV9; d_gene: TRBD2; abundance: NA
CDR3aa: CANLLANTGELFF; CDR3nt: TGTGCCAACCTTCTAGCGAACACCGGGGAGCTGTTTTTT; len: 13; j_gene: TRBJ2-2; v_gene: TRBV15; d_gene: NA; abundance: NA
CDR3aa: CASSRQSPGVNQPQHF; CDR3nt: TGTGCCAGTAGTAGACAGTCTCCAGGAGTCAATCAGCCCCAGCATTTT; len: 16; j_gene: TRBJ1-5; v_gene: TRBV19; d_gene: NA; abundance: NA
CDR3aa: CASSARQPNTDNEQFF; CDR3nt: TGTGCCAGCAGCGCAAGACAGCCTAACACTGACAATGAGCAGTTCTTC; len: 16; j_gene: TRBJ2-1; v_gene: TRBV7-2; d_gene: NA; abundance: NA
CDR3aa: CASRRDSNQPQHF; CDR3nt: TGTGCCAGCAGACGAGATAGCAATCAGCCCCAGCATTTT; len: 13; j_gene: TRBJ1-5; v_gene: TRBV12-3/TRBV12-4; d_gene: NA; abundance: NA
CDR3aa: CASSLKNGYTF; CDR3nt: TGTGCCAGCAGTTTAAAGAATGGCTACACCTTC; len: 11; j_gene: TRBJ1-2; v_gene: TRBV6-6; d_gene: NA; abundance: NA
CDR3aa: CASSGEFETQYF; CDR3nt: TGTGCCAGCAGTGGGGAATTTGAGACCCAGTACTTC; len: 12; j_gene: TRBJ2-5; v_gene: TRBV2; d_gene: NA; abundance: NA
CDR3aa: CSVAPGREGKTGELFF; CDR3nt: TGCAGCGTTGCACCAGGCAGGGAGGGGAAGACCGGGGAGCTGTTTTTT; len: 16; j_gene: TRBJ2-2; v_gene: TRBV29-1; d_gene: TRBD2; abundance: NA
CDR3aa: CASSLLSGGTGELFF; CDR3nt: TGTGCCAGCAGCTTACTGTCAGGAGGCACCGGGGAGCTGTTTTTT; len: 15; j_gene: TRBJ2-2; v_gene: TRBV7-2; d_gene: NA; abundance: NA
CDR3aa: CASRKGENYGYTF; CDR3nt: TGTGCCAGCAGGAAGGGAGAAAACTATGGCTACACCTTC; len: 13; j_gene: TRBJ1-2; v_gene: TRBV3-1/TRBV3-2; d_gene: NA; abundance: NA
CDR3aa: CASSLGSSVAGANVLTF; CDR3nt: TGCGCCAGCAGCTTGGGTTCCTCTGTGGCTGGGGCCAACGTCCTGACTTTC; len: 17; j_gene: TRBJ2-6; v_gene: TRBV5-1; d_gene: NA; abundance: NA
CDR3aa: CASSWDKNTEAFF; CDR3nt: TGCGCCAGCAGCTGGGACAAGAACACTGAAGCTTTCTTT; len: 13; j_gene: TRBJ1-1; v_gene: TRBV10-2; d_gene: NA; abundance: NA
CDR3aa: CASSPPGRQNIQYF; CDR3nt: TGTGCCAGCAGCCCTCCGGGGAGACAAAACATTCAGTACTTC; len: 14; j_gene: TRBJ2-4; v_gene: TRBV5-5; d_gene: NA; abundance: NA